Listed here are 5 T cell receptor beta chains from one sample, sequenced in a study of T cell responses to AZD1222 COVID-19 vaccine. Repertoires were generated with immunoSEQ multiplex PCR, while TCRdb's copy carries only in-frame clones and drops some. The repertoire includes approximately 82,000 clones, approximately 91% of them detected once, and about 5.2% sits in the top ten. The input for sequencing was peripheral blood, taken on day 0 of AZD1222 vaccination. These receptors were obtained from an adult in good health.

A few counts support this clone. V is TRBV2 and J is TRBJ2-4; D remains unclear. Germline lookup yields CDR1 SNHLY and CDR2 FYNNEI. CDR3 length equals 13 residues. The V and J ends lost 5 bases and 0 bases respectively, with 5 bases between them. The CDR3 bases are TGTGCCAGCAGTACACTAGCCAAAAACATTCAGTACTTC. It is translated as CASSTLAKNIQYF.

The chain links TRBV10-1 to TRBJ2-4, with a tentative D call TRBD2 (5 bases). V lost 3 bases and J 0 bases, leaving 9 bases between the germline ends. The germline V gene encodes CDR1 WNHNN and CDR2 SYGVQD (reference sequence). The CDR3 has 15 amino acids. The CDR3 DNA is TGCGCCAGCAGTGATGGAGGATTAGCCAAAAACATTCAGTACTTC. It yields the protein CASSDGGLAKNIQYF.

This clone was found once. This sample includes further DNA sequences coding for the same CDR3. The chain links TRBV20-1 to TRBJ2-7; no clear D gene. The V end lost 1 base, the J end lost 4 bases, and 5 bases lay between the germline ends. The CDR3 totals 11 residues. Germline assignment: CDR1 DFQATT and CDR2 SNEGSKA (reference sequence). CDR3 coding DNA: TGCAGTGCTAGAGCCAGTTACGAGCAGTACTTC. Protein sequence: CSARASYEQYF.

This sequence joins TRBV6-1 and TRBJ2-1, with a tentative D call TRBD2 (5 bases). In germline, CDR1 is MNHNS, CDR2 SASEGT. This CDR3 spans 16 amino acids. V was cut by 2 bases and J by 4 bases, with 15 bases left in between. CDR3 amino acids: CASSEWVGELYNEQFF. The CDR3 nucleotides read TGTGCCAGCAGTGAATGGGTCGGGGAGCTATACAATGAGCAGTTCTTC.

The V and J genes are TRBV18 and TRBJ1-2; D unclear. This CDR3 spans 15 amino acids. Trimming stripped 6 bases from V and 4 bases from J, with 18 bases between. Germline V CDR1 and CDR2: KGHSH, LQKENI. CDR3 bases: TGTGCCAGCTCCCTTGGAGAGGGCTCGGGCTATGGCTACACCTTC. Protein sequence: CASSLGEGSGYGYTF.